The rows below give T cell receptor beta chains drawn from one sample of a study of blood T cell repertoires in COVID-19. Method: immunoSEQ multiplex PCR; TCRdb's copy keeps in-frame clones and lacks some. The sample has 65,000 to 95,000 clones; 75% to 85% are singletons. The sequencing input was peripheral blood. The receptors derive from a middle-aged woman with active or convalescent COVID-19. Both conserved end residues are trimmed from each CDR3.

ASSQGRQTRSYQETQY | TRBJ2-5 | TRBV4-3
ASRTDPQETQY | TRBJ2-5 | TRBV28
ASSPGTGRGVQY | TRBJ2-4 | TRBV27
ATSGRVTDTQY | TRBJ2-3 | TRBV24-1
ASSMEGYSNQPQH | TRBJ1-5 | TRBV19
ASSGQRNTDTQY | TRBJ2-3 | TRBV18
AISGGTVLYEQY | TRBJ2-7 | TRBV10-3
ASSLAGLAGVGEQF | TRBJ2-1 | TRBV7-7
ASSSPYPYEQY | TRBJ2-7 | TRBV18
ASSDRARVSEQY | TRBJ2-7 | TRBV19
ASSLSGGSYGYT | TRBJ1-2 | TRBV5-1
ASSYSASGEQY | TRBJ2-7 | TRBV6-5
SVEDRISRRRTGSPEQF | TRBJ2-1 | TRBV29-1
ASSEWQVTPNTEAF | TRBJ1-1 | TRBV6-1
ASSVEPSGSQETQY | TRBJ2-5 | TRBV9
ASITSGRFGEQY | TRBJ2-7 | TRBV28
AIRGDRENTGELF | TRBJ2-2 | TRBV10-3
SYLRDGQGSAF | TRBJ1-1 | TRBV29-1
ASSQGGTANIQY | TRBJ2-4 | TRBV28
ASSMGGTQPQH | TRBJ1-5 | TRBV19
ASSLSLNEKLF | TRBJ1-4 | TRBV11-2
ASGPGTSGRNEQF | TRBJ2-1 | TRBV12-5
SGLPVDRGYNEQF | TRBJ2-1 | TRBV29-1
ASSPAAGELF | TRBJ2-2 | TRBV5-6
ASSVDFRTGELF | TRBJ2-2 | TRBV9